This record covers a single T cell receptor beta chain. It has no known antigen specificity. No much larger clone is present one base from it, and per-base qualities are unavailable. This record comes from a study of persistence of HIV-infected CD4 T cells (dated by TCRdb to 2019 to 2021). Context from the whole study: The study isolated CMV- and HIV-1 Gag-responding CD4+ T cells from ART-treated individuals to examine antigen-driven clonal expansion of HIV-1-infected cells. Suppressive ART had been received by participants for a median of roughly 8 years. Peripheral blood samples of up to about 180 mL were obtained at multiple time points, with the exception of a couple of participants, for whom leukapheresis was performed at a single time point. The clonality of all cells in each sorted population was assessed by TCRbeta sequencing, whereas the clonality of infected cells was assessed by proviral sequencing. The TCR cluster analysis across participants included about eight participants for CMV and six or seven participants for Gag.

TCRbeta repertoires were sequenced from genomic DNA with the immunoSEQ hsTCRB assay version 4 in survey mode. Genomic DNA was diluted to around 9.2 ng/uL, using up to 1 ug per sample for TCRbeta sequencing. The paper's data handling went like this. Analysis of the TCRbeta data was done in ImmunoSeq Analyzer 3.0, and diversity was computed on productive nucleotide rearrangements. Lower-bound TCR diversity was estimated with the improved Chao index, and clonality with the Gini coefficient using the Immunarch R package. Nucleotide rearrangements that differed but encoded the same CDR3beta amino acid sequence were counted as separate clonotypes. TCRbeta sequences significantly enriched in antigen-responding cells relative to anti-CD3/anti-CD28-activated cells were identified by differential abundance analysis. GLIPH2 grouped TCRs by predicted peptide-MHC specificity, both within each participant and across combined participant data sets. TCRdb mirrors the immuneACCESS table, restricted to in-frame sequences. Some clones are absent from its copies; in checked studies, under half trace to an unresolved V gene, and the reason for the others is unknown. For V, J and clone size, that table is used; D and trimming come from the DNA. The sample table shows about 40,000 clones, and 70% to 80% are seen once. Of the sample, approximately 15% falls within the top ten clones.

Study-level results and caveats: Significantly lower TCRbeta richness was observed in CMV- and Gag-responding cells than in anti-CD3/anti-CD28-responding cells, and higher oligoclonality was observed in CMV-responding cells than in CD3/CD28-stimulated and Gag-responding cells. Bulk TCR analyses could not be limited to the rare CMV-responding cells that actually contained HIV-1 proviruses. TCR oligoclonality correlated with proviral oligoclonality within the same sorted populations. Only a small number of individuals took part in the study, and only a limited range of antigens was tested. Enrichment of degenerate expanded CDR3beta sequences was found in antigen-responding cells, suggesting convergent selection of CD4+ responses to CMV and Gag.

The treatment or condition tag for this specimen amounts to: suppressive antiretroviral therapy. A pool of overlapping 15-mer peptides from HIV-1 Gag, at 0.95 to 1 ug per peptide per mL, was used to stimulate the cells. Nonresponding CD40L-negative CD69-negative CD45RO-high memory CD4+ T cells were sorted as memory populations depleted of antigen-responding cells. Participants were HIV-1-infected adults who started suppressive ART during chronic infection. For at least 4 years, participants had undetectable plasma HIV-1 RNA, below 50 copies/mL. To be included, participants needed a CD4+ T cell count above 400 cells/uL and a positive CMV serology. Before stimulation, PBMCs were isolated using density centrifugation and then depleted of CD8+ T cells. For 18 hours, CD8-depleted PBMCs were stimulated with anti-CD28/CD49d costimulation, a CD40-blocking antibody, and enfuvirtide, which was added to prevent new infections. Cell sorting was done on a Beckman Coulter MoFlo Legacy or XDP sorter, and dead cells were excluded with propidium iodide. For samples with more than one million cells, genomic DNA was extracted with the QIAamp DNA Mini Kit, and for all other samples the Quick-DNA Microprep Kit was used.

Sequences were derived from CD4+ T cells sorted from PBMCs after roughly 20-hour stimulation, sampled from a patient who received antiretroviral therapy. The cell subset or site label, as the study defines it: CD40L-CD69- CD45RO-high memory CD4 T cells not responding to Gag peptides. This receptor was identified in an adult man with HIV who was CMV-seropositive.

At the DNA level, the sequence is TGTGCCAGCAGCCCGGGACAGGGGGTGGTCGGGGAGCTGTTTTTT. Its amino acids are CASSPGQGVVGELFF. The sequence is built from TRBV11-3 and TRBJ2-2, with 11 junctional bases fitting TRBD1. Clipping removes 5 bases from V and 7 bases from J, with 6 as the unmatched junction base count. Counted from cysteine to phenylalanine, this CDR3 has 15 amino acids. Kept here is only the CDR3 DNA, which spans 45 bases and is read in frame from base 1. The germline V gene encodes CDR1 SGHNT and CDR2 YENEEA.